This entry describes one T cell receptor (beta chain). The entry originates in a study of blood T cell repertoires in COVID-19. Turning to the study itself: The samples span acute and convalescent COVID-19 from the United States, Italy and Spain. PBMCs, B-cell-depleted T cells, or T cells provided the cDNA or gDNA that made up the material.

Clones were sequenced by immunoSEQ multiplex PCR, and TCRdb holds only the in-frame ones, with some missing. This repertoire shows 300,000 or so clones, 70% to 90% found once; its top ten account for about 4.2%. The study assigned cohorts using participant-reported clinical history. The CDR3 consists of 15 residues. The germline V gene has CDR1 LGHDT and CDR2 YNNKEL (reference sequence). V was clipped by 0 bases and J by 4 bases; unmatched bases: 3. The sequenced material came from PBMCs or T cells enriched from blood (not recorded which). This TCR came from a middle-aged woman with acute COVID-19. The V call is TRBV3-1 (or the pseudogene TRBV3-2), the J call TRBJ2-7; TRBD2 matches at 10 bases. CDR3 nucleotide sequence: TGTGCCAGCAGCCAAGATTTAGCGGGGGGTTACGAGCAGTACTTC. This sequence encodes CASSQDLAGGYEQYF.